This TCR beta chain was observed in a study of Ad26.COV2.S vaccination and SARS-CoV-2 variants. Overall study results and limits: Marked by substantial breadth, spike-specific CD8+ and CD4+ T cell responses were reportedly seen after vaccination. It was found that vaccine and placebo recipients had similar non-spike TCR breadth. There was a possibility that the TCR breadth and depth analyses underestimated total T cell responses. Vaccine recipients had higher spike-specific TCR breadth than placebo recipients.

Here immunoSEQ multiplex PCR was the method, and the copy in TCRdb shows in-frame clones only, minus some. The table lists over 110,000 clones, just over 85% of them singletons. Comments on this clone: Its target is not known.

Trimming shortened V by 7 bases and J by 7 bases, and 17 bases separated the two germline ends. This CDR3 spans 15 amino acids. Sequencing used peripheral blood, obtained after recovery from COVID-19. The chain joins TRBV23-1 to TRBJ1-6, with a possible D match to TRBD1 (5 bases). TRBV23-1 is assigned to the ORF class and has an uncertain function. The TCR originated in a human donor who had recovered from COVID-19. CDR3 sequence: CASKTNVGTNSPLHF. In DNA form, the CDR3 reads TGCGCCAGCAAGACTAATGTGGGGACGAATTCACCCCTCCACTTT.